This entry concerns a single T cell receptor beta chain. Its antigen remains unknown. This CDR3 is 12 amino acids long. V lost 4 bases and J 8 bases, leaving 6 bases between the germline ends. CDR1 MNHNY and CDR2 SVGAGI come from the germline V gene (reference sequence). Time point reported: sample taken at primary tumor resection. Untreated early-stage non-small cell lung cancer patients, roughly 75 in total, were the donors. Sequencing of whole RNA from tumor, nontumor lung or frozen PBMC involved no sorting. This sample is drawn from a study of spatial heterogeneity in lung cancer. Study outcomes and limitations: Counts that tracked tumor mutation counts were those of expanded intratumoral alpha and beta TCRs.

Every TCR cDNA molecule carried a tag that served as a unique molecular identifier. TCRdb called the 5' RACE reads again in MiXCR, with one record for every CDR3 protein. The top ten hold around 10% of the sample, which has 20,000 to 25,000 distinct CDR3 sequences, 6.4% seen once. The clonotype originates from a male donor with early-stage non-small cell lung cancer. V is TRBV6-6 and J is TRBJ1-6, with D hard to call. This material consisted of lung tumor tissue, taken at surgery. CDR3 DNA sequence: TGTGCCAGCAGTTCCCAGGATTCACCCCTCCACTTT. The encoded protein is CASSSQDSPLHF.